This T cell receptor beta chain comes out of a study of vaccination and CD4 T cells after COVID-19. Across the study: Following dose two, a median roughly 72 days (range 14 to 241) passed before post-vaccine samples were taken.

The CDR3 contains 14 residues. Trimming shortened V by 6 bases and J by 0 bases, and 11 bases separated the two germline ends. The germline gives CDR1 SNHLY, CDR2 FYNNEI. As for this clonotype: Its target is not known.

The treatment: approximately 9-day PBMC culture with coronavirus spike peptide pools or control peptides (ViraFEST assay). The cultures had half their medium swapped for fresh IL-2 medium on days 3 and 7. General study findings and limits: No early post-infection timepoints were studied, and convalescent patients studied were relatively few. Post-vaccination reactive clonotypes (median approximately 36) did not differ significantly from post-infection (roughly 21).

Researchers used the Oncomine TCR Beta short-read assay to sequence DNA from cultured CD4+ T cells. Via MiXCR, TCRdb re-called the PCR reads, giving one row per CDR3 protein. This sample has about 15,000 distinct CDR3 sequences, with approximately 49% found just once. The chain links TRBV2 to TRBJ2-5, with a tentative D call TRBD2 (5 bases). The TCR sequence derives from a human donor who had recovered from COVID-19. The specimen sequenced was CD4+ T cells from blood, cultured in vitro. CDR3 bases: TGTGCCAGCAGCGACTACTCGTACCAAGAGACCCAGTACTTC. Translated: CASSDYSYQETQYF.